Listed here are 5 T cell receptor beta chains from one sample, sequenced in a study of T cell responses to AZD1222 COVID-19 vaccine. Clones were read by immunoSEQ multiplex PCR, and TCRdb kept only the in-frame ones, dropping some. The sample lists roughly 100,000 clones, roughly 84% seen once, with approximately 17% in the top ten. Sequenced here: peripheral blood, sampled on day 0 of AZD1222 vaccination. These receptor sequences come from an adult in good health.

The J gene is TRBJ2-5, the V gene TRBV19, with a weak D call TRBD1 (6 bases). Germline V CDR1 and CDR2: LNHDA, SQIVND (reference sequence). Trimming removed 6 bases at V and 4 bases at J, with 18 bases between. The CDR3 has 15 amino acids. The CDR3 sequence: CASRKDSSYVETQYF. The CDR3 DNA reads as TGTGCCAGTAGAAAGGACAGCTCTTATGTAGAGACCCAGTACTTC. Full variable domain (outside the CDR3, taken from reference TRBV19 and TRBJ2-5): DGGITQSPKYLFRKEGQNVTLSCEQNLNHDAMYWYRQDPGQGLRLIYYSQIVNDFQKGDIAEGYSVSREKKESFPLTVTSAQKNPTAFYLCASRKDSSYVETQYFGPGTRLLVL.

The V and J genes are TRBV2 and TRBJ1-2; 8 bases are shared with TRBD1. With V trimmed by 9 bases and J by 4 bases, 7 bases remained unmatched. The CDR3 is made up of 13 amino acids. CDR1 SNHLY and CDR2 FYNNEI come from the germline V gene. CDR3 sequence reads: CARGQESFYGYTF. As DNA, the CDR3 is TGTGCCAGGGGACAGGAGTCTTTCTATGGCTACACCTTC.

The chain carries TRBV3-1 (or the pseudogene TRBV3-2) and TRBJ2-2, with 11 bases aligning to TRBD1. CDR3 length equals 16 residues. Germline V gene sequence: CDR1 LGHDT, CDR2 YNNKEL (reference sequence). V lost 1 base to trimming and J lost 4 bases; unmatched junction nucleotides: 2. DNA of the CDR3: TGTGCCAGCAGCCAAGGGACAGGGGGCACCACCGGGGAGCTGTTTTTT. This codes for CASSQGTGGTTGELFF.

The rearrangement links TRBV6-5 to TRBJ1-5, with D maybe TRBD1 (5 bases). V was pared by 0 bases and J by 7 bases, with 13 bases between. Germline CDR1 reads MNHEY; CDR2 reads SVGAGI. CDR3 size: 15 residues. This CDR3 reads CASSYSNQGIQPQHF. In DNA form, the CDR3 reads TGTGCCAGCAGTTACTCGAATCAGGGCATCCAGCCCCAGCATTTT.

This clone came up once. The genes are TRBV29-1 and TRBJ1-5, with TRBD1 identical over 10 bases. The trim removed 4 bases at V and 5 bases at J, leaving 5 bases unmatched. Germline-derived CDR1 and CDR2 are SQVTM and ANQGSEA. The CDR3 covers 14 residues. CDR3 sequence reads: CSVGAGTGDQPQHF. The CDR3 DNA reads as TGCAGCGTTGGAGCCGGGACAGGGGATCAGCCCCAGCATTTT. Using reference TRBV29-1 and TRBJ1-5 for the parts outside the CDR3, the full variable domain is SAVISQKPSRDICQRGTSLTIQCQVDSQVTMMFWYRQQPGQSLTLIATANQGSEATYESGFVIDKFPISRPNLTFSTLTVSNMSPEDSSIYLCSVGAGTGDQPQHFGDGTRLSIL.